The 9 T cell receptor beta chains reported below all come from one sample, sequenced in a study of CD8 T cells in ankylosing spondylitis. Study-level points and caveats: One TCR beta motif, made up of fewer than 10 highly homologous variants, appeared characteristic of ankylosing spondylitis blood.

TCRdb analysed the 5' RACE reads with MiXCR anew, one entry per CDR3 protein. The repertoire holds under 150,000 distinct CDR3 sequences, with more than 15% as singletons. No antigen has been identified for these receptors. Sequencing was performed on blood, either unsorted or a sorted T cell fraction (not recorded which). All receptors come from a male donor with ankylosing spondylitis.

This clonotype appeared a few times. The rearrangement joins TRBV6-5 to TRBJ2-2; 11 nucleotides match TRBD2. Germline V gene data show CDR1 as MNHEY and CDR2 as SVGAGI. The CDR3 spans 16 residues. V trimming: 2 bases; J trimming: 9 bases; junction bases outside the gene matches: 8. Here the CDR3 reads CASSYPTSGSNRELFF. As DNA, the CDR3 is TGTGCCAGCAGTTACCCCACTAGCGGGAGTAACAGGGAGCTGTTTTTT.

This clonotype was counted only a few times. V and J are TRBV18 and TRBJ2-7; no firm D call. CDR3 length: 14 residues. Germline lookup yields CDR1 KGHSH and CDR2 LQKENI. Trimming pared 3 bases from V and 0 bases from J, leaving 9 bases between. CDR3 coding DNA: TGTGCCAGCTCACCGTCCGAGAGCTCCTACGAGCAGTACTTC. It yields the protein CASSPSESSYEQYF.

The V gene is TRBV27, the J gene TRBJ2-1, with D possibly TRBD2 on 9 matching bases. Germline V gene sequence: CDR1 MNHEY, CDR2 SMNVEV (reference sequence). Trimming took 6 bases from V and 10 from J, leaving 34 bases between them. This CDR3 has 19 residues. The CDR3: CASSGQGPQREASAWEQFF. In DNA, the CDR3 is TGTGCCAGCAGCGGACAGGGTCCCCAGCGGGAGGCCTCTGCTTGGGAGCAGTTCTTC.

This chain links TRBV9 with TRBJ2-3; D possibly corresponds to TRBD1 (5 bases). The V gene's germline CDR1 is SGDLS and CDR2 YYNGEE. Trimming stripped 3 bases from V and 7 bases from J, with 24 bases between. This CDR3 spans 17 amino acids. The CDR3 DNA reads as TGTGCCAGCAGCGCCGTAGGGGCCCCCCAAGGGGCGCATACGCAGTATTTT. Protein: CASSAVGAPQGAHTQYF.

This clonotype occurred a few times. This rearrangement joins TRBV20-1 to TRBJ1-1; D gene uncertain. Germline values: CDR1 DFQATT, CDR2 SNEGSKA (reference sequence). V dropped 0 bases and J dropped 1 base, with 12 bases sitting between them. The CDR3 sequence is 15 residues long. In nucleotides, the CDR3 is TGCAGTGCTAGAGAGGTCGTACGGGCGAACACTGAAGCTTTCTTT. This encodes CSAREVVRANTEAFF.

This clonotype was observed a handful of times. This sequence joins TRBV9 and TRBJ2-3; 11 nucleotides match TRBD2. CDR3 size: 15 residues. V was clipped by 3 bases and J by 1 base; unmatched bases: 1. Germline V gives CDR1 SGDLS, CDR2 YYNGEE. The CDR3 is CASSGLAGRTDTQYF. DNA for the CDR3: TGTGCCAGCAGCGGACTAGCGGGGCGCACAGATACGCAGTATTTT.

This clonotype was picked up one time. The rearrangement links TRBV11-1 to TRBJ2-6; D might be TRBD2 (7 bases). The CDR3 totals 18 residues. CDR1 is SGHAT, CDR2 FQDESV, per germline (reference sequence). V lost 1 base, J lost 5 bases, and 18 bases lay in between. The CDR3 DNA reads TGTGCCAGCAGCTTAGGCGGTGGGGGGGGCGTCTGGGCCAACGTCCTGACTTTC. As protein: CASSLGGGGGVWANVLTF.

This clonotype was counted only a few times. This chain links TRBV20-1 with TRBJ2-2, with 10 bases lining up with TRBD2. This CDR3 region has 16 residues. The trim removed 0 bases at V and 4 bases at J, leaving 5 bases unmatched. CDR1 and CDR2 from the germline V gene are DFQATT and SNEGSKA (reference sequence). The CDR3 protein is CSARERGLAITGELFF. For the CDR3, the DNA is TGCAGTGCTAGAGAACGGGGACTAGCGATCACCGGGGAGCTGTTTTTT.

The chain links TRBV12-3 or TRBV12-4 to TRBJ2-1; either TRBD1 or TRBD2 may supply D (5 bases each). This CDR3 region has 15 residues. Trimming stripped 5 bases from V and 8 bases from J, with 19 bases between. Here the CDR3 reads CASSPPGPVTDEQFF. DNA for the CDR3: TGTGCCAGCAGTCCTCCGGGACCCGTGACCGATGAGCAGTTCTTC.